This T cell receptor (beta chain) was documented in a study of blood T cell repertoires in COVID-19. Profiling relied on immunoSEQ multiplex PCR, and the TCRdb table lists in-frame clones only, not all of them. The sample has fewer than 200,000 clones, approximately 90% seen once. Trimming took 6 bases from V and 5 from J; bases not matched to a gene: 2. The CDR3 is 13 residues long. CDR1 is SGHTA and CDR2 is FQGNSA in the germline V gene. This clone occurred once. This receptor was obtained from a woman between 45 and 60 years old with acute or convalescent COVID-19. V gene TRBV7-2 combines with J gene TRBJ2-7, with TRBD2 matching 12 bases. Sequenced sample: peripheral blood. The CDR3 spells CASSTSGGNEQYF. The CDR3 DNA is TGTGCCAGCAGTACTAGCGGGGGGAACGAGCAGTACTTC.